A selection of T cell receptor beta chains follows, all from one sample in a study of blood T cells in healthy people across ages. One entry per CDR3 protein, called by TCRdb with MiXCR from the 5' RACE reads. The sample has about 1,600,000 distinct CDR3 sequences, 42% seen once; the top ten hold under 8%. The sample comprised blood. Receptors were obtained from a woman aged 18 to 35 in good health. Each CDR3 is given with its conserved first and last residue. D genes are given only for firm matches. Only part of the rows carry a size: once, few, many, or a class if the clone is expanded.

TRBV16	.	TRBJ1-5	.	CASSQWAGNQPQHF	TGTGCCAGCAGCCAATGGGCGGGCAATCAGCCCCAGCATTTT
TRBV25-1	.	TRBJ1-2	few	CASSGWGNGYTF	TGTGCCAGCAGTGGTTGGGGGAATGGCTACACCTTC
TRBV11-2	TRBD1	TRBJ2-7	.	CASSSGMGTGTDYEQYF	TGTGCCAGCAGCTCGGGAATGGGGACCGGGACAGACTACGAGCAGTACTTC
TRBV3-1	.	TRBJ1-2	.	CASSQVDGGYGYTF	TGTGCCAGCAGCCAAGTGGACGGGGGGTATGGCTACACCTTC
TRBV20-1	.	TRBJ1-2	.	CSASFQVYGYTF	TGCAGTGCTAGTTTCCAGGTCTATGGCTACACCTTC
TRBV27	TRBD2	TRBJ2-7	few	CASSGTSRGEQYF	TGTGCCAGCAGCGGGACTAGCCGAGGGGAGCAGTACTTC
TRBV5-1	TRBD2	TRBJ2-1	.	CASSLSGLGTFYNEQFF	TGCGCCAGCAGCCTGAGCGGACTAGGAACTTTCTACAATGAGCAGTTCTTC
TRBV29-1	.	TRBJ2-7	many	CSVVGGSYEQYF	TGCAGCGTTGTCGGGGGCTCCTACGAGCAGTACTTC
TRBV11-2	TRBD2	TRBJ2-3	.	CASSLVPSGTGTDTQYF	TGTGCCAGCAGCTTAGTCCCTAGCGGGACCGGCACAGATACGCAGTATTTT
TRBV2	TRBD1	TRBJ1-4	.	CASTKQGNEKLFF	TGTGCCAGCACCAAACAGGGGAATGAAAAACTGTTTTTT